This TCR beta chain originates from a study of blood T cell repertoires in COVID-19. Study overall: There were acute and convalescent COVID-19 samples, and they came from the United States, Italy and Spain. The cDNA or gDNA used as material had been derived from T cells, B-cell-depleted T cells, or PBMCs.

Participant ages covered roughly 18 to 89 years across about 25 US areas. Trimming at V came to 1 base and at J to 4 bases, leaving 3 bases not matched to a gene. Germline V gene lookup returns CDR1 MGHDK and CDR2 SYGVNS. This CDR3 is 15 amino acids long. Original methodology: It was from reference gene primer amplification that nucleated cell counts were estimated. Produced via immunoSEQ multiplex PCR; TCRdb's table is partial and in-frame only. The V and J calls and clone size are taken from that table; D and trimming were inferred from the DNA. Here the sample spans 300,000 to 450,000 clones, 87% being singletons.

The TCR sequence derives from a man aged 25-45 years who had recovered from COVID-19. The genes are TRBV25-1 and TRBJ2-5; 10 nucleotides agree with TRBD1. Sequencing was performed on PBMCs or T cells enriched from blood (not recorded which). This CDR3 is CASSEFGDRGETQYF. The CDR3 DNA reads TGTGCCAGCAGTGAATTTGGGGACAGGGGAGAGACCCAGTACTTC.